A single sample gave rise to the 22 T cell receptor beta chains below, sequenced in a study of blood T cell repertoires in COVID-19. Sequenced by immunoSEQ multiplex PCR; TCRdb stores in-frame clones only, minus some. The table includes about 160,000 clones, just under 90% detected once. The material sequenced was peripheral blood. Every receptor here comes from a woman in her 70s with COVID-19, enrolled during active disease.

This clone was detected only a few times. The chain recombines TRBV18 with TRBJ2-7; the match to TRBD1 covers 7 bases. Looked up from germline, CDR1 is KGHSH and CDR2 is LQKENI. The CDR3 is 15 residues long. J was trimmed by 2 bases and V by 3 bases; bases with no gene match: 7. The CDR3 here is CASSPTRTGTYEQYF. Here the CDR3 DNA reads TGTGCCAGCTCACCTACGAGGACAGGAACCTACGAGCAGTACTTC.

The V gene is TRBV6-5, the J gene TRBJ2-2; 8 bases map to TRBD1. CDR1 is MNHEY, CDR2 SVGAGI, per germline. V gave up 6 bases and J gave up 6 bases; unmatched junction bases: 6. There are 14 residues in the CDR3. The CDR3 spells CASRNTDRAGELFF. DNA of the CDR3: TGTGCCAGCAGGAACACGGACAGGGCCGGGGAGCTGTTTTTT.

This clone was found once. V gene TRBV9 combines with J gene TRBJ1-4; maybe TRBD1 (6 bases). Per the germline V gene, CDR1 is SGDLS and CDR2 is YYNGEE. Deletions cut 0 bases from V and 5 bases from J, with 11 bases between. The CDR3 sequence is 15 residues long. The CDR3 DNA sequence: TGTGCCAGCAGCGTAGGGACAGCCCGAAATGAAAAACTGTTTTTT. Amino acid sequence: CASSVGTARNEKLFF.

This sequence joins TRBV12-5 and TRBJ2-3; D is unresolved. V was shortened by 1 base and J by 3 bases, with 2 bases between the two germline ends. Germline CDR1 is LGHNT and CDR2 is FRNRAP. The CDR3 loop spans 12 amino acids. In DNA form, the CDR3 reads TGTGCTAGTGGTTTGGCAACAGATACGCAGTATTTT. It encodes CASGLATDTQYF. Together with reference TRBV12-5 and TRBJ2-3, the CDR3 gives the full variable domain: DARVTQTPRHKVTEMGQEVTMRCQPILGHNTVFWYRQTMMQGLELLAYFRNRAPLDDSGMPKDRFSAEMPDATLATLKIQPSEPRDSAVYFCASGLATDTQYFGPGTRLTVL.

This clone was counted a single time. The genes are TRBV5-4 and TRBJ1-1; D gene uncertain. CDR1 SGHNT and CDR2 YYREEE come from the germline V gene (reference sequence). V was trimmed by 0 bases and J by 5 bases, leaving 14 bases between them. This CDR3 region has 15 residues. For the CDR3, the DNA is TGTGCCAGCAGCTTGGTTGTGGGTTCGGGGACTGAAGCTTTCTTT. It encodes CASSLVVGSGTEAFF.

The V call is TRBV25-1, the J call TRBJ1-2; TRBD1 agrees at 8 bases. The CDR3 loop spans 14 amino acids. With V trimmed by 5 bases and J by 6 bases, 8 bases remained unmatched. Per the germline V gene, CDR1 is MGHDK and CDR2 is SYGVNS. The CDR3 DNA reads TGTGCCAGCAGTAATACCGGGACAGGCCATGGCTACACCTTC. Translation gives CASSNTGTGHGYTF.

This rearrangement joins TRBV10-3 to TRBJ2-1, with D perhaps TRBD1 (5 bases). Trimming removed 8 bases at V and 5 bases at J, with 10 bases between. In germline, CDR1 is ENHRY, CDR2 SYGVKD. This CDR3 spans 12 amino acids. For the CDR3, the DNA is TGTGCCATCGGGGCAGGGAACAATGAGCAGTTCTTC. This encodes CAIGAGNNEQFF.

This chain links TRBV9 with TRBJ2-2; TRBD2 aligns across 8 bases. The CDR3 length is 15 residues. V was pared by 4 bases and J by 4 bases, with 6 bases of the junction left unmatched. Germline CDR1 and CDR2: SGDLS and YYNGEE. Here the CDR3 reads CASSTRLATTGELFF. DNA for the CDR3: TGTGCCAGCAGCACCCGACTAGCGACCACCGGGGAGCTGTTTTTT.

The rearrangement uses TRBV15 and TRBJ1-2, with D maybe TRBD1 (5 bases). Between the trimmed V and J ends, which lost 3 bases and 4 bases, there was a span of 15 bases. This CDR3 has 15 residues. CDR1 is LNHNV and CDR2 is YYDKDF in the germline V gene (reference sequence). CDR3 amino acids: CATSRGGTESYGYTF. The DNA of the CDR3 is TGTGCCACCAGCAGGGGGGGGACCGAGAGCTATGGCTACACCTTC.

V and J are TRBV7-8 and TRBJ1-5; D uncertain. V was shortened by 4 bases and J by 3 bases, with 13 bases between the two germline ends. From germline, CDR1 is SGHVS and CDR2 FQNEAQ. The CDR3 is made up of 15 amino acids. CDR3 sequence: CASSSADTYNQPQHF. The CDR3 DNA sequence: TGTGCCAGCAGCTCCGCCGACACCTACAATCAGCCCCAGCATTTT.

The CDR3 DNA reads as TGTGCCAGCAGCCCCAGAGGCTCCAACACAGATACGCAGTATTTT. Protein sequence: CASSPRGSNTDTQYF. V usage is TRBV28 and J usage is TRBJ2-3, with unresolved D. The CDR3 covers 15 residues. Germline CDR1 reads MDHEN; CDR2 reads SYDVKM. Trimming stripped 6 bases from V and 2 bases from J, with 15 bases between.

The chain joins TRBV9 to TRBJ2-4; 10 nucleotides line up with TRBD1. Looked up from germline, CDR1 is SGDLS and CDR2 is YYNGEE. J was trimmed by 7 bases and V by 4 bases; bases with no gene match: 11. CDR3 length: 16 residues. In DNA, the CDR3 is TGTGCCAGCAGCAGGCGACAGGGGGCAAGTTCGAACATTCAGTACTTC. This sequence encodes CASSRRQGASSNIQYF.

The rearrangement uses TRBV2 and TRBJ1-2; D gene unclear. The V gene lost 7 bases and the J gene lost 2 bases, with 5 bases spanning the gap. Germline V gives CDR1 SNHLY, CDR2 FYNNEI. The CDR3 runs 11 residues. CDR3 loop: CASTENYGYTF. Here the CDR3 DNA reads TGTGCCAGCACCGAGAACTATGGCTACACCTTC.

The chain couples TRBV7-2 to TRBJ1-2; a possible D gene is TRBD1 (5 bases). This CDR3 comprises 15 residues. The germline gives CDR1 SGHTA, CDR2 FQGNSA. V lost 2 bases, J lost 5 bases, and 15 bases lay in between. The CDR3 loop reads CASSLKVGQGYGYTF. The CDR3, as DNA: TGTGCCAGCAGCTTAAAGGTCGGCCAGGGTTATGGCTACACCTTC.

The chain links TRBV5-4 to TRBJ2-5; D is unresolved. The V end lost 2 bases, the J end lost 2 bases, and 10 bases lay between the germline ends. Germline values: CDR1 SGHNT, CDR2 YYREEE (reference sequence). This CDR3 region has 14 residues. The CDR3 nucleotides read TGTGCCAGCAGCTTAGCCGGGTTACAAGAGACCCAGTACTTC. It encodes CASSLAGLQETQYF.

The rearrangement joins TRBV9 to TRBJ2-1; TRBD2 matches 11 bases. Germline trimming cut 2 bases from V and 9 bases from J; bases unmatched to any gene: 4. The germline CDR1 and CDR2 sequences are SGDLS and YYNGEE. The CDR3 consists of 14 residues. DNA of the CDR3: TGTGCCAGCAGCGTTAGCGGGGGGGCCTCTGAGCAGTTCTTC. Translating gives CASSVSGGASEQFF.

The chain is built from TRBV18 and TRBJ1-2; 8 positions agree with TRBD1. V was pared by 1 base and J by 9 bases, with 16 bases of the junction left unmatched. The CDR3 length is 17 residues. Germline lookup yields CDR1 KGHSH and CDR2 LQKENI. The CDR3, as DNA: TGTGCCAGCTCACCACGATATTCGGGACAGGACATCTGGAGCTACACCTTC. It codes for CASSPRYSGQDIWSYTF.

This chain uses TRBV6-2 or TRBV6-3 with TRBJ1-4; maybe TRBD1 (6 bases). The CDR3 is made up of 16 amino acids. Deletions cut 6 bases from V and 3 bases from J, with 17 bases between. Looked up from germline, CDR1 is MNHEY and CDR2 is SVGEGT. CDR3 nucleotides: TGTGCCAGCAGCTTTACTCGAGGGGGACCTAATGAAAAACTGTTTTTT. Translated, it gives CASSFTRGGPNEKLFF.

This chain links TRBV4-1 with TRBJ1-2; TRBD1 agrees at 10 bases. This CDR3 region has 15 residues. J was trimmed by 7 bases and V by 1 base; bases with no gene match: 6. The germline V gene encodes CDR1 MGHRA and CDR2 YSYEKL. CDR3 DNA sequence: TGCGCCAGCAGCCAAGGGGACAGGGGAAGTTTTGGCTACACCTTC. Protein product: CASSQGDRGSFGYTF.

The CDR3 bases are TGTGCCAGCAGCTTATCCTTAAAAGAGACCCAGTACTTC. It translates to CASSLSLKETQYF. V and J are TRBV7-3 and TRBJ2-5; D is unresolved. V was clipped by 2 bases and J by 3 bases, with 7 bases between them. The CDR3 runs to 13 residues. Germline assignment: CDR1 SGHTA and CDR2 FQGTGA.

This clone was recorded only once. The chain has TRBV5-5 and TRBJ2-7; weak D call: TRBD1 (5 bases). In germline, CDR1 is SGHKS, CDR2 YYEKEE (reference sequence). The CDR3 has 15 residues. Trimming took 0 bases from V and 4 from J, leaving 14 bases between them. The CDR3 DNA reads as TGTGCCAGCAGCTTGGCAGGGTACCTTATGTACGAGCAGTACTTC. Translating it yields CASSLAGYLMYEQYF.

This chain connects TRBV19 to TRBJ2-3; no reliable D call. Germline values: CDR1 LNHDA, CDR2 SQIVND (reference sequence). The CDR3 has 12 amino acids. V lost 3 bases and J 3 bases, leaving 4 bases between the germline ends. CDR3 sequence (DNA): TGTGCCAGTAGTATCAGGACAGATACGCAGTATTTT. Its translation is CASSIRTDTQYF.